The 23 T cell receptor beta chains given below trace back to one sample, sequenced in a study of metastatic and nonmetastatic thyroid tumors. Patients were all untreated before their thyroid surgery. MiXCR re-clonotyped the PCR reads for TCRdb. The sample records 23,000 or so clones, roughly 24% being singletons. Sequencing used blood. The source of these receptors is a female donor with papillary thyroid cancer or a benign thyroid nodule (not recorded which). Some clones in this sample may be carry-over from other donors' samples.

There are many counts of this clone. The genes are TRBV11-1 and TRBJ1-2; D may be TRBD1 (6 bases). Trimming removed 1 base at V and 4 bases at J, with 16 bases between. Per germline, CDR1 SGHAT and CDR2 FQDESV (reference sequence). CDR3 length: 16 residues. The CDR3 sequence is CASSLEEGVYGYGYTF. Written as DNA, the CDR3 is TGTGCCAGCAGCTTAGAAGAGGGGGTTTATGGCTATGGCTACACCTTC.

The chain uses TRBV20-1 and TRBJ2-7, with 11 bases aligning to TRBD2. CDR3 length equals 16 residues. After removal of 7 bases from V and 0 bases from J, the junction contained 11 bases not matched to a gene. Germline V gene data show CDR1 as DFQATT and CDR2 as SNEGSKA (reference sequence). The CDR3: CSGLGASGRSSYEQYV. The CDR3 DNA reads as TGCAGTGGTCTTGGGGCTAGCGGGAGGAGCTCCTACGAGCAGTACGTC.

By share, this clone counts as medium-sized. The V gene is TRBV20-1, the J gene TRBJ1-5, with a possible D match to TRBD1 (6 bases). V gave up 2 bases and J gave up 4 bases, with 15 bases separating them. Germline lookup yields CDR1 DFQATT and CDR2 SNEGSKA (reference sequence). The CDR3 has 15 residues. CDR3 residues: CSARTWGQSNQPQHF. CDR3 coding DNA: TGCAGTGCTAGAACTTGGGGACAAAGTAATCAGCCCCAGCATTTT.

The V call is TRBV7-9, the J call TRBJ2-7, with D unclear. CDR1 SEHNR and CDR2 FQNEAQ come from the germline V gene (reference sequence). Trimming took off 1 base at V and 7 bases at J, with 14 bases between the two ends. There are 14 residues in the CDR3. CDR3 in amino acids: CASSLVVHGLEQYF. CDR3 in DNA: TGTGCCAGCAGCTTAGTTGTTCATGGGCTAGAGCAGTACTTC.

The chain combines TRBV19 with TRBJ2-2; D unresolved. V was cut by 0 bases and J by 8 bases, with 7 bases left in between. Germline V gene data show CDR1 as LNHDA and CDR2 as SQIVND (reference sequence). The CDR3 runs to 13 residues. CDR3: CASSIDRVGELFF. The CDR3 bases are TGTGCCAGTAGTATAGATCGGGTGGGGGAGCTGTTTTTT.

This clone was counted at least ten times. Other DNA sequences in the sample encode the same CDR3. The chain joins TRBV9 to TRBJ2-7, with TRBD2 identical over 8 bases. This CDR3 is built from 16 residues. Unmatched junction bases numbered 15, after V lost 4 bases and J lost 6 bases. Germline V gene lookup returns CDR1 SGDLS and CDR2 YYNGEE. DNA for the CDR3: TGTGCCAGCAGCAAAAACCCCCGAAGACGGGGGGGCGAGCAGTACTTC. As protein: CASSKNPRRRGGEQYF.

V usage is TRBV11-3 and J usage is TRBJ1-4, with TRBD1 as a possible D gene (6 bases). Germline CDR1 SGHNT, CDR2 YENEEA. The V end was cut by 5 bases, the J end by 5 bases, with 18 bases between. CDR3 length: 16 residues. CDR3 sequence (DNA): TGTGCCAGCAGCCGCCAACCGACAGGCTTAAATGAAAAACTGTTTTTT. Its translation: CASSRQPTGLNEKLFF.

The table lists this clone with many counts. Here the CDR3 reads CASSEDRGSEQYF. DNA of the CDR3: TGTGCCAGCAGTGAGGACAGGGGGTCCGAGCAGTACTTC. The genes are TRBV2 and TRBJ2-7; 10 nucleotides agree with TRBD1. The CDR3 has 13 residues. CDR1 SNHLY and CDR2 FYNNEI come from the germline V gene. Trimming removed 3 bases from V and 6 bases from J; junction bases left unmatched: 2.

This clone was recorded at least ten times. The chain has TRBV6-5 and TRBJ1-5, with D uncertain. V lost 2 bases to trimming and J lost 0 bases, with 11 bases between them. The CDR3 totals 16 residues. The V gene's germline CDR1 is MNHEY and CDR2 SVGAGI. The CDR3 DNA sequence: TGTGCCAGCAGTTACCCCGCTGACTATAGCAATCAGCCCCAGCATTTT. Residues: CASSYPADYSNQPQHF.

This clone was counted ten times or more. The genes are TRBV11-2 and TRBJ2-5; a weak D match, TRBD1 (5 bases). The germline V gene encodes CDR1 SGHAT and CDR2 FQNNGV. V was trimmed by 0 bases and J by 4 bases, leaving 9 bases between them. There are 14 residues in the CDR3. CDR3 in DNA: TGTGCCAGCAGCTTAGACGCAGGGCGAGAGACCCAGTACTTC. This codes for CASSLDAGRETQYF.

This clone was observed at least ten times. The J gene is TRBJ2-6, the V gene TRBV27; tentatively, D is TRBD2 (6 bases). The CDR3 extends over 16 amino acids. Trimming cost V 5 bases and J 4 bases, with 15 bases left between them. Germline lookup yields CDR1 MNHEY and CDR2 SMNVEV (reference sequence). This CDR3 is CASSGGRGVGANVLTF. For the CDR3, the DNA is TGTGCCAGCAGTGGTGGGCGGGGAGTAGGGGCCAACGTCCTGACTTTC. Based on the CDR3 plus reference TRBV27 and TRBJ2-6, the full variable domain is EAQVTQNPRYLITVTGKKLTVTCSQNMNHEYMSWYRQDPGLGLRQIYYSMNVEVTDKGDVPEGYKVSRKEKRNFPLILESPSPNQTSLYFCASSGGRGVGANVLTFGAGSRLTVL.

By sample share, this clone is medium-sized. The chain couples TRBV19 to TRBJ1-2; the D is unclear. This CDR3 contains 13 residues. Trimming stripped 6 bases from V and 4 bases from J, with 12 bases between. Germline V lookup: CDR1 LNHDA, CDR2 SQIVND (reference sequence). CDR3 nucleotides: TGTGCCAGTAGCTGGTCGGAGGGCTATGGCTACACCTTC. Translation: CASSWSEGYGYTF. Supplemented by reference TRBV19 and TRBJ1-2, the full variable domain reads DGGITQSPKYLFRKEGQNVTLSCEQNLNHDAMYWYRQDPGQGLRLIYYSQIVNDFQKGDIAEGYSVSREKKESFPLTVTSAQKNPTAFYLCASSWSEGYGYTFGSGTRLTVV.

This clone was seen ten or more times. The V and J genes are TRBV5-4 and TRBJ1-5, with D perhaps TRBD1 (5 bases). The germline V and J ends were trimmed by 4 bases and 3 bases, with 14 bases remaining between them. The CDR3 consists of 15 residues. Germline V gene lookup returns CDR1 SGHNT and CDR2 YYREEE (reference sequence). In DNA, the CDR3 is TGTGCCAGCAGCCTCGGGGGAGGGCCCAATCAGCCCCAGCATTTT. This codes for CASSLGGGPNQPQHF.

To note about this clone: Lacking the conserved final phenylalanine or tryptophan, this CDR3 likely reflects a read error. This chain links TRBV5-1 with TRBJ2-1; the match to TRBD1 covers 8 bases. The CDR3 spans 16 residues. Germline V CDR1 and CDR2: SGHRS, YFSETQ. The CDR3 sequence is CACSLGPGGSYNEQFY. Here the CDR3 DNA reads TGCGCCTGCAGCTTGGGCCCAGGGGGCAGCTACAATGAGCAGTTCTAC.

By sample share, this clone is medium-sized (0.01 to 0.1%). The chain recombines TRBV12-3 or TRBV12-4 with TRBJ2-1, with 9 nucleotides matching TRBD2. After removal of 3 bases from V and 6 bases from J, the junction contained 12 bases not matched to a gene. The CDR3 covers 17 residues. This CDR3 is CASSLPSGTAYGNEQFF. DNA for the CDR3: TGTGCCAGCAGTTTGCCTAGCGGGACCGCCTATGGCAATGAGCAGTTCTTC.

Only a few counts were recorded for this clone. The CDR3 sequence: CASSPQGENTEAFF. In DNA, the CDR3 is TGTGCCAGCAGCCCACAGGGAGAGAACACTGAAGCTTTCTTT. The V call is TRBV12-3 or TRBV12-4, the J call TRBJ1-1; tentatively, D is TRBD1 (6 bases). Trimming shortened V by 6 bases and J by 1 base, and 12 bases separated the two germline ends. The CDR3 loop spans 14 amino acids.

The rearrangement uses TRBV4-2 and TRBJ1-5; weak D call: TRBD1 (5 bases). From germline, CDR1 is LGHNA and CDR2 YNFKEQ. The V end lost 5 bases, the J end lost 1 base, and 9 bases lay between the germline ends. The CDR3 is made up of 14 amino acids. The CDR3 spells CASSDRDSNQPQHF. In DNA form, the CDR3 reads TGTGCCAGCAGCGACCGGGACAGCAATCAGCCCCAGCATTTT.

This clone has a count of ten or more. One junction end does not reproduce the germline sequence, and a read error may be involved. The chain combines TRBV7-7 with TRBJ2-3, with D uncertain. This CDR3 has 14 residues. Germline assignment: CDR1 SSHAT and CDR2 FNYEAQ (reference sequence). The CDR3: CASSLAIGADTQYF. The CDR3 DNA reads TGTGCTAGCAGCTTAGCTATAGGAGCAGATACGCAGTATTTT.

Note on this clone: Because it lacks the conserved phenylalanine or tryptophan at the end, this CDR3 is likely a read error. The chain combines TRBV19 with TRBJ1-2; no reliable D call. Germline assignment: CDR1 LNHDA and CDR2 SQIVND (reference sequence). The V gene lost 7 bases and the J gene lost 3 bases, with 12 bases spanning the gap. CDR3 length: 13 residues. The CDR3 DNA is TGTGCCAGTAAAAGGTGCGCATACTATGGCTACACCCTC. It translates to CASKRCAYYGYTL.

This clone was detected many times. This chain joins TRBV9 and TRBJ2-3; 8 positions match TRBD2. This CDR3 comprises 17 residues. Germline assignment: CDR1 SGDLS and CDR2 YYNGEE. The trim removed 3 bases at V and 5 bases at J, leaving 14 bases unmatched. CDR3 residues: CASSAPGGARVGDTQYF. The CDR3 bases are TGTGCCAGCAGCGCCCCCGGGGGGGCAAGGGTGGGAGATACGCAGTATTTT.

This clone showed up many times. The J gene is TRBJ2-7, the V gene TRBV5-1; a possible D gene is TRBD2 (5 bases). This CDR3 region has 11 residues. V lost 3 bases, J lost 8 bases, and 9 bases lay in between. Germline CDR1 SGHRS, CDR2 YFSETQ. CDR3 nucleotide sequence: TGCGCCAGCAGCTCGGGATTGAAGCAGTACTTC. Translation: CASSSGLKQYF.

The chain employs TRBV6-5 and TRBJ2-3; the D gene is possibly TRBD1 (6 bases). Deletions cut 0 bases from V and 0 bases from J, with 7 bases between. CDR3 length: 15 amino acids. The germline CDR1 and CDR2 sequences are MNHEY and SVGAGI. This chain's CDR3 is CASSYSGGSTDTQYF. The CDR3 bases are TGTGCCAGCAGTTACTCAGGGGGAAGCACAGATACGCAGTATTTT.

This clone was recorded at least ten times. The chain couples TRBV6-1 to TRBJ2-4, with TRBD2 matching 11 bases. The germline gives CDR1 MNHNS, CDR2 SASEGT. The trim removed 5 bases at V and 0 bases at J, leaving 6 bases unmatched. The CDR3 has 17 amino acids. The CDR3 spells CASSKILAGVAKNIQYF. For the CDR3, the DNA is TGTGCCAGCAGTAAAATACTAGCGGGGGTAGCCAAAAACATTCAGTACTTC.